The rows below give T cell receptor beta chains drawn from one sample of a study of blood T cell repertoires in COVID-19. Profiling relied on immunoSEQ multiplex PCR, and the TCRdb table lists in-frame clones only, not all of them. The sample includes tens of thousands of clones, roughly 88% of them seen just once. Sequencing used peripheral blood. These receptors were obtained from a human donor in a cohort sampled during active COVID-19. Each CDR3 is given with its conserved first and last residue. Fields, in order: V gene, J gene, CDR3 protein.

V gene: TRBV5-1; J gene: TRBJ2-1; CDR3 protein: CASSLELAVPGYNEQFF
V gene: TRBV29-1; J gene: TRBJ2-1; CDR3 protein: CSVEAWGQAGNEQFF
V gene: TRBV5-4; J gene: TRBJ1-6; CDR3 protein: CASSLNRGQSPLHF
V gene: TRBV27; J gene: TRBJ2-7; CDR3 protein: CASSATGTGGDEQYF
V gene: TRBV11-2; J gene: TRBJ2-1; CDR3 protein: CASSHQTSGNLDEQFF
V gene: TRBV3-1/TRBV3-2; J gene: TRBJ1-5; CDR3 protein: CASSQQDSLRYPQHF
V gene: TRBV7-3; J gene: TRBJ2-6; CDR3 protein: CASSLTGTGRSGANVLTF
V gene: TRBV18; J gene: TRBJ2-1; CDR3 protein: CASSPYPGLAGSNEQFF
V gene: TRBV6-6; J gene: TRBJ1-2; CDR3 protein: CASSYGGANYGYTF
V gene: TRBV27; J gene: TRBJ1-4; CDR3 protein: CASSSLLGGLDEKLFF
V gene: TRBV6-1; J gene: TRBJ1-1; CDR3 protein: CASSEGGRGLTEAFF
V gene: TRBV5-6; J gene: TRBJ1-4; CDR3 protein: CASSGPEGQTEKLFF
V gene: TRBV7-7; J gene: TRBJ2-1; CDR3 protein: CASSPQAGGPGNEQFF
V gene: TRBV9; J gene: TRBJ1-1; CDR3 protein: CASSGGGGHRFAAFF
V gene: TRBV21-1; J gene: TRBJ1-3; CDR3 protein: CATPSGSGSGNTIYF
V gene: TRBV4-3; J gene: TRBJ1-2; CDR3 protein: CASSQRQGGGYGYTF
V gene: TRBV11-2; J gene: TRBJ2-2; CDR3 protein: CASSDQGVGAGELFF
V gene: TRBV7-2; J gene: TRBJ2-7; CDR3 protein: CASSQGGLRAYEQYF
V gene: TRBV28; J gene: TRBJ2-7; CDR3 protein: CASSASYEQYF
V gene: TRBV29-1; J gene: TRBJ2-5; CDR3 protein: CSVAWADQETQYF
V gene: TRBV3-1/TRBV3-2; J gene: TRBJ2-1; CDR3 protein: CASSQDEVFSYNEQFF
V gene: TRBV18; J gene: TRBJ2-1; CDR3 protein: CASSPRVSAGEIEQFF
V gene: TRBV2; J gene: TRBJ1-2; CDR3 protein: CASSEESSNYGYTF
V gene: TRBV6-6; J gene: TRBJ1-2; CDR3 protein: CASTPPGQDYGYTF
V gene: TRBV30; J gene: TRBJ2-7; CDR3 protein: CAWSGASYEQYF
V gene: TRBV24-1; J gene: TRBJ2-1; CDR3 protein: CATSVPGGEQFF
V gene: TRBV9; J gene: TRBJ2-7; CDR3 protein: CASSEDLAIHEQYF
V gene: TRBV12-3/TRBV12-4; J gene: TRBJ1-1; CDR3 protein: CASIVQGLAEAFF
V gene: TRBV5-1; J gene: TRBJ2-7; CDR3 protein: CASSLAGVISGEQYF
V gene: TRBV24-1; J gene: TRBJ1-2; CDR3 protein: CATSDRDRVGGYTF
V gene: TRBV7-9; J gene: TRBJ1-2; CDR3 protein: CSIGGRADLYGYTF
V gene: TRBV19; J gene: TRBJ2-1; CDR3 protein: CASSIPRVAKEQFF
V gene: TRBV6-2/TRBV6-3; J gene: TRBJ2-7; CDR3 protein: CASSQQLAGGPYEQYF
V gene: TRBV25-1; J gene: TRBJ2-7; CDR3 protein: CASSRSGATYEQYF
V gene: TRBV28; J gene: TRBJ1-5; CDR3 protein: CASSRTLTGSNQPQHF
V gene: TRBV6-4; J gene: TRBJ2-1; CDR3 protein: CASSAMAGVGNEQFF